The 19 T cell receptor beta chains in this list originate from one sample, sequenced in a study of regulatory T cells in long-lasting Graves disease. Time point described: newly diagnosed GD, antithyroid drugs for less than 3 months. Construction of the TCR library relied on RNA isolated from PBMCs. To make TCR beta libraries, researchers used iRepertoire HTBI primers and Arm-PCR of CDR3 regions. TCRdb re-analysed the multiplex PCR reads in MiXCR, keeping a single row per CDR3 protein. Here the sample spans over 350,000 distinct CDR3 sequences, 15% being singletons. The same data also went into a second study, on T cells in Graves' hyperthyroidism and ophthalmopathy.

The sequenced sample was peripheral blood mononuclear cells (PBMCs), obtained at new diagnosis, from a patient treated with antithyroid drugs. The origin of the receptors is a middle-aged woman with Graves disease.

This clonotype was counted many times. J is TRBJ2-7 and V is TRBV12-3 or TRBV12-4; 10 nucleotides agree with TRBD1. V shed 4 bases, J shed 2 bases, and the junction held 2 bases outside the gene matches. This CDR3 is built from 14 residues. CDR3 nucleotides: TGTGCCAGCAGTTCCGGACAGGGGGCCTACGAGCAGTACTTC. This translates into CASSSGQGAYEQYF.

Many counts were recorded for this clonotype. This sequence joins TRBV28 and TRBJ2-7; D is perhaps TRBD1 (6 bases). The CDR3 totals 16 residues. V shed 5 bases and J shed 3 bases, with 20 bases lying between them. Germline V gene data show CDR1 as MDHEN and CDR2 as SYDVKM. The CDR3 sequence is CASSLPPGTTLYEQYF. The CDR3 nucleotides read TGTGCCAGCAGTCTCCCCCCCGGGACAACACTCTACGAGCAGTACTTC.

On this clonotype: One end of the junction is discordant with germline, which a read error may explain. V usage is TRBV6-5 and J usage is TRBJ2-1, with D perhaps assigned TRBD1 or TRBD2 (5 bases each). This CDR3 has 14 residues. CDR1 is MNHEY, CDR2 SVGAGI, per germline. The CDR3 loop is CASSYSGPRNEQLF. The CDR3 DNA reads TGTGCCAGCAGTTACTCGGGACCGCGGAATGAGCAGCTCTTC.

CDR3 sequence reads: CAWSVGYTIYF. The CDR3, as DNA: TGTGCCTGGAGCGTCGGATACACCATATATTTT. This chain links TRBV30 with TRBJ1-3; D not resolved. V dropped 3 bases and J dropped 8 bases, with 8 bases sitting between them. This CDR3 is 11 amino acids long. Germline values: CDR1 GTSNPN, CDR2 SVGIG (reference sequence). The complete variable domain, with remaining parts taken from reference TRBV30 and TRBJ1-3, reads SQTIHQWPATLVQPVGSPLSLECTVEGTSNPNLYWYRQAAGRGLQLLFYSVGIGQISSEVPQNLSASRPQDRQFILSSKKLLLSDSGFYLCAWSVGYTIYFGEGSWLTVV.

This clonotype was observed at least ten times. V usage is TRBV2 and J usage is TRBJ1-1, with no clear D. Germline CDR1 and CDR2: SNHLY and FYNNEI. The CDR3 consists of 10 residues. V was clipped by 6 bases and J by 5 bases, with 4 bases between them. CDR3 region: CASRGTEAFF. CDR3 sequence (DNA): TGTGCCAGCAGAGGTACTGAAGCTTTCTTT.

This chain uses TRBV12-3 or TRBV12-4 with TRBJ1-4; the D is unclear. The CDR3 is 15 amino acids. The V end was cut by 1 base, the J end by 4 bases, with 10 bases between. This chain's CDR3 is CASSLEGYLNEKLFF. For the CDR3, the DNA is TGTGCCAGCAGTTTAGAAGGGTACCTTAATGAAAAACTGTTTTTT.

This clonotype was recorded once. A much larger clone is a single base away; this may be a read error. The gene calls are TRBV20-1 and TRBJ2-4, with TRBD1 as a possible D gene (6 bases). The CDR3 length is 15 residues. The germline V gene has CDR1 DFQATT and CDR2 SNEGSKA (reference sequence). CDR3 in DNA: TGCATTGCTAGAGAGGCCAGGGGTTCTGTAAACATTCAGTACTTC. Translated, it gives CIAREARGSVNIQYF.

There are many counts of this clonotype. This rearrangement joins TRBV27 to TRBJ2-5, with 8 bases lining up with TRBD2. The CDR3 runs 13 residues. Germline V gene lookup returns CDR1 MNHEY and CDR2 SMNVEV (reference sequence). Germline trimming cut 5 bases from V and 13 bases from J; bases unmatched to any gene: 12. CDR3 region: CASSIAGSGLLYF. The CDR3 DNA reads TGTGCCAGCAGTATAGCGGGGTCTGGTTTACTGTACTTC.

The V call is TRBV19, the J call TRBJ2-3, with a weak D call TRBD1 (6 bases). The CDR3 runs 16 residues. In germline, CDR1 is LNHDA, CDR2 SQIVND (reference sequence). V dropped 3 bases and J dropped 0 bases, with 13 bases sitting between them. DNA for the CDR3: TGTGCCAGTAGTATTTCGGCAGGGGCCAGCACAGATACGCAGTATTTT. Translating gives CASSISAGASTDTQYF.

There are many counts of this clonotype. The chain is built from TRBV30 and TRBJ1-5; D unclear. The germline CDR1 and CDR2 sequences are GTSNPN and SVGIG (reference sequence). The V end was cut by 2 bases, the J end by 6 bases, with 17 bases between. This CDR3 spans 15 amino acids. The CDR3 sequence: CAWSLQYTGFQPQHF. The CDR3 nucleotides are TGTGCCTGGAGTTTACAGTATACGGGGTTTCAGCCCCAGCATTTT.

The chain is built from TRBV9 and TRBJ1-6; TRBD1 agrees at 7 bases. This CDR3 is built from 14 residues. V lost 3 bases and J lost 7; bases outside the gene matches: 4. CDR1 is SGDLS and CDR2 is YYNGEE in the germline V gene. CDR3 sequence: CASSEGAFNSPLHF. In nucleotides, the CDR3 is TGTGCCAGCAGCGAGGGGGCCTTCAATTCACCCCTCCACTTT.

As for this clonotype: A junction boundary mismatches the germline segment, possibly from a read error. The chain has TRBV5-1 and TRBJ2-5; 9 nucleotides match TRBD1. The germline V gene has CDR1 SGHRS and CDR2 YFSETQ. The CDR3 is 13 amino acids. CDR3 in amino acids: CASSLSDRGKLSF. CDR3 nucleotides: TGCGCCAGCAGCTTGTCGGACAGGGGCAAATTGTCCTTC.

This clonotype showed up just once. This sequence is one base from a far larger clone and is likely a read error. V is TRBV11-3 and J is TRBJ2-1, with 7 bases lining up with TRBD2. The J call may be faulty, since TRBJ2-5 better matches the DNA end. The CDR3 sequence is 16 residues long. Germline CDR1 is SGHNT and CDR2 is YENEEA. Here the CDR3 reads CASSLDEGGPWGTQYF. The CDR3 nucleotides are TGTGCCAGCAGCTTAGACGAGGGAGGGCCGTGGGGGACCCAGTACTTC.

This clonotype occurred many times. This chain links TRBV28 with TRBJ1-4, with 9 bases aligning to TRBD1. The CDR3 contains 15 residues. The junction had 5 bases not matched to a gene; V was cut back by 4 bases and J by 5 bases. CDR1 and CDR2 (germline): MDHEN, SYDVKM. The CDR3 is CASSSPTGGNEKLFF. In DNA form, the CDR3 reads TGTGCCAGCAGTTCCCCGACAGGGGGAAATGAAAAACTGTTTTTT. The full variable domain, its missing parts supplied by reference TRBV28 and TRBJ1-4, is DVKVTQSSRYLVKRTGEKVFLECVQDMDHENMFWYRQDPGLGLRLIYFSYDVKMKEKGDIPEGYSVSREKKERFSLILESASTNQTSMYLCASSSPTGGNEKLFFGSGTQLSVL.

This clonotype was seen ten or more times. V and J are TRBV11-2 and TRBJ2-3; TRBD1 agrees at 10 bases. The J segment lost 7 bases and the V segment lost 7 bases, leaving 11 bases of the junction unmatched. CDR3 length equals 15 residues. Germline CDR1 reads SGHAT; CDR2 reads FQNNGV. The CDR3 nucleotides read TGTGCCAGCAACCCCGGCAGGACAGGGGGGAATACGCAGTATTTT. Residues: CASNPGRTGGNTQYF.

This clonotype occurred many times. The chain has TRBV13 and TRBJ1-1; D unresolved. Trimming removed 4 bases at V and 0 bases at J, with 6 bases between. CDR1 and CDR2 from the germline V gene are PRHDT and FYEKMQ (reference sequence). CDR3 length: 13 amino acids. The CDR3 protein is CASSYTLNTEAFF. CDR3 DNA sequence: TGTGCCAGCAGCTATACCTTGAACACTGAAGCTTTCTTT.

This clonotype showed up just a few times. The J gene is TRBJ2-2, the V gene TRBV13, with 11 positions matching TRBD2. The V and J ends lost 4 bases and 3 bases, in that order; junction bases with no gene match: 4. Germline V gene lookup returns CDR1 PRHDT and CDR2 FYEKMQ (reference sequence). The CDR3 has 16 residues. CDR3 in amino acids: CASSWGLADYTGELFF. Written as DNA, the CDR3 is TGTGCCAGCAGCTGGGGACTAGCGGACTACACCGGGGAGCTGTTTTTT. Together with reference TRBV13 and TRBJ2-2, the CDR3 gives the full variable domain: AAGVIQSPRHLIKEKRETATLKCYPIPRHDTVYWYQQGPGQDPQFLISFYEKMQSDKGSIPDRFSAQQFSDYHSELNMSSLELGDSALYFCASSWGLADYTGELFFGEGSRLTVL.

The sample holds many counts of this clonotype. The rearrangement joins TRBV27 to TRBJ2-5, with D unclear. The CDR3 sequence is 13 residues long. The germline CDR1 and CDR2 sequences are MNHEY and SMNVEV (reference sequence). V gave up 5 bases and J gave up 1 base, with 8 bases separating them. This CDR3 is CASSPLPQETQYF. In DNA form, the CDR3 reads TGTGCCAGCAGTCCACTGCCCCAAGAGACCCAGTACTTC.

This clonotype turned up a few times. CDR3 sequence (DNA): TGCGCCAGCAGCCAAGATCATCTAGCCCAGACCTACGAGCAGTACTTC. This translates into CASSQDHLAQTYEQYF. V and J are TRBV4-3 and TRBJ2-7, with a tentative D call TRBD2 (5 bases). The CDR3 runs 16 residues. The germline CDR1 and CDR2 sequences are LGHNA and YSLEER. Trimming pared 0 bases from V and 2 bases from J, leaving 14 bases between.